The 24 T cell receptor beta chains reported below all come from one sample, sequenced in a study of shared clonotypes between healthy human individuals. Clones were read by immunoSEQ multiplex PCR, and TCRdb kept only the in-frame ones, dropping some. The table records some 2.1 million clones, 85% to 95% of them present only once. Sequencing input: naive CD4+ T cells sorted from blood. Subset meaning: CD45RA+ positively selected. Receptors were obtained from a man aged 18 to 29 in good health.

The chain combines TRBV28 with TRBJ1-2; no definite D call. Germline loops: CDR1 MDHEN, CDR2 SYDVKM. This CDR3 region has 13 residues. The V gene lost 4 bases and the J gene lost 4 bases, with 10 bases spanning the gap. The CDR3 nucleotides read TGTGCCAGCAGTTACCGGGTCCGCTATGGCTACACCTTC. Translating gives CASSYRVRYGYTF.

The chain recombines TRBV6-6 with TRBJ2-3; possibly TRBD2 for D (5 bases). CDR1 and CDR2 (germline): MNHNY, SVGAGI (reference sequence). The CDR3 runs 16 residues. Trimming cost V 5 bases and J 0 bases, with 15 bases left between them. CDR3: CASSRGGSSSTDTQYF. The DNA of the CDR3 is TGTGCCAGCAGTCGGGGTGGTAGCTCTAGCACAGATACGCAGTATTTT.

This clone was detected only once. The J gene is TRBJ2-3, the V gene TRBV10-3, with TRBD2 matching over 12 bases. The ends lost 3 bases at V and 6 bases at J; junction bases unmatched: 4. The CDR3 runs 15 residues. Looked up from germline, CDR1 is ENHRY and CDR2 is SYGVKD. CDR3 in DNA: TGTGCCATCAGTGATTGGACTAGCGGGGAGGATACGCAGTATTTT. Protein: CAISDWTSGEDTQYF.

The chain joins TRBV5-1 to TRBJ2-5; D uncertain. Germline V gene sequence: CDR1 SGHRS, CDR2 YFSETQ. The CDR3 totals 13 residues. The germline V and J ends were trimmed by 0 bases and 5 bases, with 8 bases remaining between them. DNA of the CDR3: TGCGCCAGCAGCTTGGGGGTGAGTGAGACCCAGTACTTC. Translating gives CASSLGVSETQYF.

This chain joins TRBV4-3 and TRBJ2-3; TRBD2 aligns across 12 bases. Germline V lookup: CDR1 LGHNA, CDR2 YSLEER. V shed 2 bases and J 4 bases; nucleotides not matched to a gene: 4. The length of the CDR3 is 16 residues. The DNA for the CDR3 is TGCGCCAGCAGCCAACTAGCGGGAGGGCTAGCAGATACGCAGTATTTT. It yields the protein CASSQLAGGLADTQYF.

The V and J genes are TRBV30 and TRBJ1-2; TRBD1 matches 9 bases. CDR1 is GTSNPN and CDR2 is SVGIG in the germline V gene (reference sequence). The CDR3 runs 15 residues. V shed 1 base and J 2 bases; nucleotides not matched to a gene: 5. The CDR3 reads CAWSGWDRANYGYTF. The CDR3 DNA sequence: TGTGCCTGGAGTGGCTGGGACAGGGCAAACTATGGCTACACCTTC.

This chain links TRBV28 with TRBJ1-3; D unclear. Trimming shortened V by 7 bases and J by 2 bases, and 12 bases separated the two germline ends. The CDR3 is made up of 14 amino acids. Germline CDR1 is MDHEN and CDR2 is SYDVKM. The CDR3 reads CASISGKAGNTIYF. CDR3 in DNA: TGTGCCAGCATCTCGGGGAAGGCTGGAAACACCATATATTTT.

This chain links TRBV30 with TRBJ2-5; 12 bases agree with TRBD1. After removal of 2 bases from V and 4 bases from J, the junction contained 5 bases not matched to a gene. This CDR3 has 15 amino acids. CDR1 GTSNPN and CDR2 SVGIG come from the germline V gene (reference sequence). The CDR3 loop is CAWSKGTGGPETQYF. CDR3 nucleotides: TGTGCCTGGAGTAAAGGGACAGGGGGCCCAGAGACCCAGTACTTC.

The chain employs TRBV4-3 and TRBJ1-3; D call uncertain. CDR1 and CDR2 (germline): LGHNA, YSLEER. The germline V and J ends were trimmed by 0 bases and 7 bases, with 4 bases remaining between them. This CDR3 contains 12 residues. CDR3 bases: TGCGCCAGCAGCCAAGAGGGGAACACCATATATTTT. Protein: CASSQEGNTIYF.

V and J are TRBV5-1 and TRBJ1-5; D may be TRBD1 (6 bases). Trimming removed 0 bases at V and 7 bases at J, with 14 bases between. Germline loops: CDR1 SGHRS, CDR2 YFSETQ. The length of the CDR3 is 15 residues. Here the CDR3 reads CASSLGGQKGQPQHF. Written as DNA, the CDR3 is TGCGCCAGCAGCTTGGGGGGACAAAAAGGCCAGCCCCAGCATTTT. Complete variable domain (other parts from reference TRBV5-1 and TRBJ1-5): KAGVTQTPRYLIKTRGQQVTLSCSPISGHRSVSWYQQTPGQGLQFLFEYFSETQRNKGNFPGRFSGRQFSNSRSEMNVSTLELGDSALYLCASSLGGQKGQPQHFGDGTRLSIL.

This chain uses TRBV7-9 with TRBJ2-5, with TRBD2 identical over 16 bases. J gave up 5 bases and V 5 bases, and 11 bases lay outside the gene matches. The CDR3 length is 18 residues. CDR1 is SEHNR and CDR2 is FQNEAQ in the germline V gene (reference sequence). CDR3 nucleotide sequence: TGTGCCAGCAGCCGGACCGGGACTAGCGGGAGGGCCGGCGAGACCCAGTACTTC. It codes for CASSRTGTSGRAGETQYF.

The J gene is TRBJ1-1, the V gene TRBV7-9, with D maybe TRBD1 (5 bases). The CDR3 has 14 amino acids. The ends were cut back, 1 base at V and 7 bases at J, with 13 bases in the middle. Germline loops: CDR1 SEHNR, CDR2 FQNEAQ (reference sequence). CDR3 bases: TGTGCCAGCAGCTTAGTGGGGGTTTTGGGTGAAGCTTTCTTT. Translation: CASSLVGVLGEAFF.

The gene calls are TRBV28 and TRBJ1-1; possible D gene TRBD1, 6 bases. Germline-derived CDR1 and CDR2 are MDHEN and SYDVKM. Trimming left V 8 bases short and J 2 bases short, with 12 bases between. The CDR3 consists of 13 residues. The CDR3, as DNA: TGTGCCAGCGACGTCAGGGGAAACACTGAAGCTTTCTTT. This codes for CASDVRGNTEAFF.

In nucleotides, the CDR3 is TGTGCCAGCAGGTATACGCAGTATTTT. Its translation is CASRYTQYF. This chain connects TRBV28 to TRBJ2-3; D is unclear. Trimming shortened V by 6 bases and J by 7 bases, and 2 bases separated the two germline ends. The CDR3 is made up of 9 amino acids. Germline-derived CDR1 and CDR2 are MDHEN and SYDVKM.

The V and J genes are TRBV5-1 and TRBJ2-5; D is uncertain. Germline CDR1 is SGHRS and CDR2 is YFSETQ. V was shortened by 4 bases and J by 4 bases, with 8 bases between the two germline ends. The CDR3 is 12 amino acids. CDR3 sequence (DNA): TGCGCCAGCAGCGACCCGACAGAGACCCAGTACTTC. It yields the protein CASSDPTETQYF.

The chain is built from TRBV30 and TRBJ2-1; 10 positions agree with TRBD2. This CDR3 spans 14 amino acids. Germline V lookup: CDR1 GTSNPN, CDR2 SVGIG (reference sequence). V dropped 3 bases and J dropped 5; count of bases not matched to a gene: 4. CDR3 nucleotide sequence: TGTGCCTGGAGCCATCTAGCGGGAGACAATGAGCAGTTCTTC. Amino acids: CAWSHLAGDNEQFF. The full variable domain, completed using reference TRBV30 and TRBJ2-1, is SQTIHQWPATLVQPVGSPLSLECTVEGTSNPNLYWYRQAAGRGLQLLFYSVGIGQISSEVPQNLSASRPQDRQFILSSKKLLLSDSGFYLCAWSHLAGDNEQFFGPGTRLTVL.

This clone was recorded only once. This chain links TRBV27 with TRBJ2-1; tentatively, D is TRBD2 (6 bases). The V end lost 0 bases, the J end lost 6 bases, and 15 bases lay between the germline ends. CDR1 is MNHEY and CDR2 is SMNVEV in the germline V gene (reference sequence). The CDR3 spans 16 residues. As DNA, the CDR3 is TGTGCCAGCAGTTTATCGACGACTAGTGCCTCCAATGAGCAGTTCTTC. Amino acids: CASSLSTTSASNEQFF.

The chain links TRBV5-1 to TRBJ1-2, with a tentative D call TRBD1 (5 bases). The germline gives CDR1 SGHRS, CDR2 YFSETQ. V lost 1 base to trimming and J lost 1 base, with 8 bases between them. This CDR3 has 14 residues. CDR3 loop: CASSLNGGNYGYTF. CDR3 nucleotides: TGCGCCAGCAGCTTGAACGGGGGTAACTATGGCTACACCTTC.

In DNA form, the CDR3 reads TGTGCCAGTAGTTCAGGGTGGCTCAGGGAGACCCAGTACTTC. As protein: CASSSGWLRETQYF. V is TRBV19 and J is TRBJ2-5, with D perhaps TRBD1 (5 bases). The CDR3 is 14 amino acids. Trimming cost V 5 bases and J 5 bases, with 15 bases left between them. Per the germline V gene, CDR1 is LNHDA and CDR2 is SQIVND (reference sequence).

The CDR3 sequence: CASMPKNTGELFF. The DNA of the CDR3 is TGTGCCAGCATGCCGAAGAACACCGGGGAGCTGTTTTTT. This rearrangement joins TRBV2 to TRBJ2-2; D unclear. Germline V CDR1 and CDR2: SNHLY, FYNNEI. CDR3 length equals 13 residues. V gave up 7 bases and J gave up 1 base, with 7 bases separating them.

The V and J genes are TRBV18 and TRBJ1-5, with 7 positions matching TRBD1. CDR3 length: 15 amino acids. With V trimmed by 5 bases and J by 2 bases, 6 bases remained unmatched. The germline CDR1 and CDR2 sequences are KGHSH and LQKENI. The CDR3, as DNA: TGTGCCAGCTCAGCGGACAGGCAGGGCAATCAGCCCCAGCATTTT. The encoded protein is CASSADRQGNQPQHF.

The rearrangement links TRBV2 to TRBJ2-5; D remains ambiguous. The CDR3 runs 12 residues. The V end lost 4 bases, the J end lost 1 base, and 4 bases lay between the germline ends. Germline-derived CDR1 and CDR2 are SNHLY and FYNNEI. The DNA for the CDR3 is TGTGCCAGCAGTGGTTCCCAAGAGACCCAGTACTTC. It is translated as CASSGSQETQYF.

The gene calls are TRBV7-8 and TRBJ1-1; 9 bases are shared with TRBD1. The V gene end was trimmed by 6 bases and the J gene end by 11 bases; junction bases not matched to a gene: 7. CDR3 length: 12 residues. From germline, CDR1 is SGHVS and CDR2 FQNEAQ. CDR3: CASSEQGAGAFF. In DNA, the CDR3 is TGTGCCAGCAGTGAACAGGGGGCGGGGGCTTTCTTT.

This chain joins TRBV19 and TRBJ2-7; D tentatively fits TRBD1 or TRBD2 (5 bases each). V was trimmed by 5 bases and J by 2 bases, leaving 10 bases between them. Germline V gives CDR1 LNHDA, CDR2 SQIVND (reference sequence). CDR3 length: 13 residues. CDR3 sequence reads: CASSPGAPYEQYF. The CDR3 DNA is TGTGCCAGTAGTCCCGGGGCCCCCTACGAGCAGTACTTC. Full variable domain (missing parts from reference TRBV19 and TRBJ2-7): DGGITQSPKYLFRKEGQNVTLSCEQNLNHDAMYWYRQDPGQGLRLIYYSQIVNDFQKGDIAEGYSVSREKKESFPLTVTSAQKNPTAFYLCASSPGAPYEQYFGPGTRLTVT.